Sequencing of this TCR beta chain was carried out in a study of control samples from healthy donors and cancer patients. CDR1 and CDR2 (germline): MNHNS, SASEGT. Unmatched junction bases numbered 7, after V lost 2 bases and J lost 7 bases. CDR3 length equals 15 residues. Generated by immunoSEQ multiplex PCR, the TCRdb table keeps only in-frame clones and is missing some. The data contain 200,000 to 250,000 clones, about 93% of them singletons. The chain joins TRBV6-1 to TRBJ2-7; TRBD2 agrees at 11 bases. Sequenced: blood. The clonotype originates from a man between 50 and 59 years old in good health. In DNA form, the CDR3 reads TGTGCCAGCAGTGAAAGTGGACTAGCGGGCTTAGAGCAGTACGTC. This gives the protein CASSESGLAGLEQYV.